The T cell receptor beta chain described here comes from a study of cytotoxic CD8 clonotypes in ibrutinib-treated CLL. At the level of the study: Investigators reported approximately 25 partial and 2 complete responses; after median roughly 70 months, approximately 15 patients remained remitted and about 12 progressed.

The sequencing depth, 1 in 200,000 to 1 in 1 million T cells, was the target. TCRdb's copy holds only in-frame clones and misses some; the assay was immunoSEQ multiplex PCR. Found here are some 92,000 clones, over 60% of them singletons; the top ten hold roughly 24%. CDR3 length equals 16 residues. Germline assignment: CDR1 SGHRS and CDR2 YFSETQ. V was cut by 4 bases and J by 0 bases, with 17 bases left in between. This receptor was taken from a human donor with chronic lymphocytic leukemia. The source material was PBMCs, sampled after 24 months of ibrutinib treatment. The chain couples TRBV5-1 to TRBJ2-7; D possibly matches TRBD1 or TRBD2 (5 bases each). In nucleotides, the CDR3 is TGCGCCAGCAGCATTCTCCGGGACGGTCGCTCCTACGAGCAGTACTTC. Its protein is CASSILRDGRSYEQYF.